This T cell receptor beta chain stems from a study of cytotoxic CD8 clonotypes in ibrutinib-treated CLL. Study information: Across the patients, some ten were relapsed/refractory, under 16 treatment-naive and 17 to 18 IGHV unmutated.

Study results and caveats: Having risen at ibrutinib response, clonality had fallen back toward baseline by progression.

With sequencing, the targeted depth ranged from 1 in 200,000 to 1 in 1 million T cells. Produced via immunoSEQ multiplex PCR; TCRdb's table is partial and in-frame only. The table lists 300,000 to 400,000 clones, under 70% of them singletons. On this clone: Its antigen is undetermined.

Losses at the gene ends were 5 bases for V and 6 bases for J; bases not matched to a gene: 8. Germline lookup yields CDR1 SGDLS and CDR2 YYNGEE. The CDR3 spans 13 residues. The receptor was isolated from a human donor with chronic lymphocytic leukemia. This chain links TRBV9 with TRBJ2-7, with 7 nucleotides matching TRBD1. This specimen was PBMCs, taken after 36 months of ibrutinib treatment. The CDR3 bases are TGTGCCAGCAGTAGAAGGACAGGTACCGAGCAGTACTTC. It yields the protein CASSRRTGTEQYF.